The entry below gives a single T cell receptor beta chain sequence along with its context. The record originates from a study of shared T cell receptors in the human thymus. V lost 1 base and J 1 base, leaving 11 bases between the germline ends. CDR1 is SGHAT and CDR2 is FQNNGV in the germline V gene. The CDR3 has 15 amino acids. Clones were read by immunoSEQ multiplex PCR, and TCRdb kept only the in-frame ones, dropping some. The sample records 55,000 to 80,000 clones, more than 90% being singletons. The TCR sequence derives from a human donor. The chain links TRBV11-2 to TRBJ2-7; D may be TRBD2 (6 bases). Sequenced material: thymocytes. The CDR3: CASSLGWTNSYEQYF. The CDR3 DNA reads TGTGCCAGCAGCTTAGGGTGGACTAATTCCTACGAGCAGTACTTC.